This T cell receptor beta chain was identified during a study of blood T cell repertoires in COVID-19. At the level of the study: Acute-phase and convalescent COVID-19 samples originated in the United States, Italy and Spain. Nucleic acid was either cDNA or gDNA, and it came from T cells, B-cell-depleted T cells, or PBMCs.

Trimming shortened V by 0 bases and J by 3 bases, and 7 bases separated the two germline ends. Germline loops: CDR1 SGHDT, CDR2 YYEEEE. This CDR3 region has 13 residues. Authors' methods: The authors estimated nucleated cell counts from reference gene primer amplification. The assay was immunoSEQ multiplex PCR, and TCRdb's table has in-frame clones only and misses some. V and J calls and clone size come straight from that table; D and trimming were deduced from the DNA. This table has about 190,000 clones, about 82% appearing once. This clone is a singleton in its sample. Input material: peripheral blood. The TCR originated in a woman aged 25 to 39 with acute or convalescent COVID-19. V and J are TRBV5-6 and TRBJ2-7, with D hard to call. The CDR3 nucleotides are TGTGCCAGCAGCTTGGGGGCAGACTACGAGCAGTACTTC. Amino acid sequence: CASSLGADYEQYF.